The 32 T cell receptor beta chains below all came from one sample that was sequenced in a study of identical twins. TCRdb reanalysed the 5' RACE reads using MiXCR and keeps one entry per CDR3 protein. The sample contains about 520,000 distinct CDR3 sequences, about 20% of which appear only once. The same data also contributed to another study, on T cells expressing NK-cell markers.

The sequencing input was CD4+ T cells sorted from blood. The receptors originated from a woman aged 18-35 years in good health.

The CDR3 reads CASSLRTGLRTGELFF. CDR3 DNA sequence: TGTGCCAGCAGTTTAAGGACAGGGCTGAGGACCGGGGAGCTGTTTTTT. The gene calls are TRBV12-3 or TRBV12-4 and TRBJ2-2; 8 bases align to TRBD1. The CDR3 loop spans 16 amino acids. Unmatched junction bases numbered 7, after V lost 2 bases and J lost 5 bases.

In this sample, this clonotype turned up a few times. V usage is TRBV9 and J usage is TRBJ2-3; D remains ambiguous. V was pared by 2 bases and J by 0 bases, with 7 bases between. The CDR3 totals 14 residues. In germline, CDR1 is SGDLS, CDR2 YYNGEE. CDR3 DNA: TGTGCCAGCAGCGTCAGAGTCAGCACAGATACGCAGTATTTT. Amino acid sequence: CASSVRVSTDTQYF.

The chain joins TRBV20-1 to TRBJ1-1, with TRBD1 identical over 7 bases. Germline V gene data show CDR1 as DFQATT and CDR2 as SNEGSKA (reference sequence). CDR3 size: 14 residues. V was pared by 3 bases and J by 3 bases, with 7 bases of the junction left unmatched. This CDR3 is CSASEWQGDTEAFF. In DNA, the CDR3 is TGCAGTGCTAGTGAATGGCAGGGGGACACTGAAGCTTTCTTT.

The rearrangement joins TRBV2 to TRBJ1-2, with D unclear. The CDR3 has 11 residues. V lost 5 bases and J 8 bases, leaving 9 bases between the germline ends. Germline assignment: CDR1 SNHLY and CDR2 FYNNEI. The CDR3 loop reads CASSRRRGYTF. CDR3 bases: TGTGCCAGCAGTAGGAGGAGAGGCTACACCTTC.

The rearrangement uses TRBV29-1 and TRBJ1-1; TRBD1 might be the D (5 bases). The V end was cut by 4 bases, the J end by 5 bases, with 11 bases between. CDR3 length: 12 residues. Looked up from germline, CDR1 is SQVTM and CDR2 is ANQGSEA. CDR3 in DNA: TGCAGCGTTGGAGCAGGGAAAACTGAAGCTTTCTTT. Translated, it gives CSVGAGKTEAFF.

This sequence joins TRBV6-5 and TRBJ2-1, with 7 positions matching TRBD2. Germline lookup yields CDR1 MNHEY and CDR2 SVGAGI. The CDR3 sequence is 17 residues long. The J segment lost 4 bases and the V segment lost 2 bases, leaving 11 bases of the junction unmatched. The CDR3 DNA follows: TGTGCCAGCAGTTACCGAATTAGGACTAGAGTTTACAATGAGCAGTTCTTC. This sequence encodes CASSYRIRTRVYNEQFF.

There are a few counts of this clonotype. CDR3 residues: CSARDGGGNEQFF. CDR3 DNA sequence: TGCAGTGCTAGAGATGGTGGTGGGAATGAGCAGTTCTTC. This chain uses TRBV20-1 with TRBJ2-1; D gene ambiguous. In germline, CDR1 is DFQATT, CDR2 SNEGSKA (reference sequence). Trimming left V 0 bases short and J 7 bases short, with 10 bases between. CDR3 size: 13 residues.

This clonotype was found a few times. The chain has TRBV5-4 and TRBJ2-5; D is uncertain. Trimming stripped 2 bases from V and 4 bases from J, with 6 bases between. The germline CDR1 and CDR2 sequences are SGHNT and YYREEE (reference sequence). CDR3 size: 12 residues. CDR3 amino acids: CASSFFPETQYF. CDR3 bases: TGTGCCAGCAGCTTTTTCCCAGAGACCCAGTACTTC.

Only a few counts were recorded for this clonotype. This rearrangement joins TRBV20-1 to TRBJ2-3; 8 positions agree with TRBD1. Germline CDR1 DFQATT, CDR2 SNEGSKA (reference sequence). With 6 bases clipped from V and 6 bases from J, the junction kept 8 bases outside the gene matches. The CDR3 extends over 13 amino acids. The CDR3 spells CSANRGRADTQYF. For the CDR3, the DNA is TGCAGTGCCAACAGGGGGAGAGCGGATACGCAGTATTTT.

This clonotype has only a few counts. The chain couples TRBV20-1 to TRBJ2-3; the D is unclear. Germline-derived CDR1 and CDR2 are DFQATT and SNEGSKA (reference sequence). Trimming removed 3 bases from V and 7 bases from J, with 5 bases in between. The CDR3 has 10 amino acids. CDR3 residues: CSARLNTQYF. CDR3 bases: TGCAGTGCTAGGCTGAATACGCAGTATTTT.

This clonotype was seen only a few times. V is TRBV10-1 and J is TRBJ1-1; D is possibly TRBD1 (5 bases). The CDR3 length is 16 residues. Trimming took off 4 bases at V and 5 bases at J, with 20 bases between the two ends. CDR1 and CDR2 from the germline V gene are WNHNN and SYGVQD (reference sequence). CDR3 coding DNA: TGCGCCAGCAGTGGTTGGCCGTTAAACCGGGGGACTGAAGCTTTCTTT. Translated: CASSGWPLNRGTEAFF.

The chain joins TRBV20-1 to TRBJ1-1; weak D call: TRBD1 (5 bases). Germline V lookup: CDR1 DFQATT, CDR2 SNEGSKA (reference sequence). V lost 3 bases, J lost 5 bases, and 13 bases lay in between. CDR3 length equals 13 residues. The CDR3 bases are TGCAGTGCTAGTACCCCCCGGGGGACTGAAGCTTTCTTT. Translating gives CSASTPRGTEAFF.

The V gene is TRBV7-9, the J gene TRBJ2-7; maybe TRBD2 (5 bases). V lost 1 base and J 3 bases, leaving 10 bases between the germline ends. The CDR3 loop spans 14 amino acids. Germline assignment: CDR1 SEHNR and CDR2 FQNEAQ (reference sequence). This chain's CDR3 is CASSLDTGFYEQYF. Here the CDR3 DNA reads TGTGCCAGCAGCTTAGACACGGGGTTCTACGAGCAGTACTTC.

The rearrangement links TRBV5-1 to TRBJ2-1; 9 positions match TRBD1. Germline values: CDR1 SGHRS, CDR2 YFSETQ. Trimming cost V 2 bases and J 3 bases; bases outside gene matches: 3. This CDR3 has 15 amino acids. The CDR3 spells CASSLQGAYYNEQFF. CDR3 nucleotide sequence: TGCGCCAGCAGCTTACAGGGGGCCTACTACAATGAGCAGTTCTTC.

This clonotype occurred a few times. V is TRBV29-1 and J is TRBJ2-2; D perhaps matches TRBD2 (6 bases). Trimming removed 6 bases from V and 7 bases from J, with 9 bases in between. Germline CDR1 and CDR2: SQVTM and ANQGSEA. The CDR3 sequence is 11 residues long. CDR3 sequence: CSVKGLGELFF. The CDR3 region has the DNA TGCAGCGTGAAGGGACTCGGGGAGCTGTTTTTT.

This clonotype was detected a few times. The chain recombines TRBV20-1 with TRBJ1-2, with D maybe TRBD1 (5 bases). Looked up from germline, CDR1 is DFQATT and CDR2 is SNEGSKA (reference sequence). With 3 bases removed from V and 6 bases from J, the gap between germline ends came to 14 bases. This CDR3 region has 13 residues. The CDR3 DNA follows: TGCAGTGCTAGCAGCAGGGAAACGAATGGCTACACCTTC. It translates to CSASSRETNGYTF.

This chain uses TRBV7-2 with TRBJ2-7, with 9 nucleotides matching TRBD1. V shed 5 bases, J shed 5 bases, and the junction held 10 bases outside the gene matches. The V gene's germline CDR1 is SGHTA and CDR2 FQGNSA. The CDR3 is made up of 15 amino acids. CDR3 nucleotide sequence: TGTGCCAGCAGCCCCCAGACAGGGGGTGGTGACGAGCAGTACTTC. This gives the protein CASSPQTGGGDEQYF.

There are many counts of this clonotype. This sequence joins TRBV20-1 and TRBJ1-2, with D unresolved. V dropped 4 bases and J dropped 4 bases, with 13 bases sitting between them. Germline V gives CDR1 DFQATT, CDR2 SNEGSKA (reference sequence). CDR3 length: 13 amino acids. The CDR3 sequence: CSAIQATGYGYTF. The CDR3 nucleotides read TGCAGTGCTATTCAAGCGACGGGCTATGGCTACACCTTC.

The chain carries TRBV29-1 and TRBJ2-5; possibly TRBD1 or TRBD2 for D (6 bases each). V shed 6 bases and J shed 3 bases, with 11 bases lying between them. This CDR3 spans 12 amino acids. Germline assignment: CDR1 SQVTM and CDR2 ANQGSEA. This chain's CDR3 is CSVGGGEETQYF. Written as DNA, the CDR3 is TGCAGCGTGGGGGGCGGGGAAGAGACCCAGTACTTC.

The table lists this clonotype with a few counts. The V and J genes are TRBV7-8 and TRBJ2-1, with D unclear. CDR1 is SGHVS, CDR2 FQNEAQ, per germline. The length of the CDR3 is 14 residues. V dropped 3 bases and J dropped 6 bases, with 12 bases sitting between them. The CDR3 sequence is CASSFSEGFNEQFF. The CDR3 nucleotides read TGTGCCAGCAGCTTCAGCGAAGGGTTCAATGAGCAGTTCTTC.

The chain uses TRBV7-8 and TRBJ2-2; D may be TRBD1 (6 bases). The germline V gene encodes CDR1 SGHVS and CDR2 FQNEAQ. The CDR3 extends over 14 amino acids. V was trimmed by 7 bases and J by 1 base, leaving 10 bases between them. Here the CDR3 reads CASKTGQNTGELFF. CDR3 nucleotides: TGTGCCAGCAAGACGGGACAGAACACCGGGGAGCTGTTTTTT.

The chain has TRBV7-6 and TRBJ2-7, with D unresolved. This CDR3 contains 13 residues. Germline assignment: CDR1 SGHVS and CDR2 FNYEAQ. Deletions cut 0 bases from V and 4 bases from J, with 7 bases between. This CDR3 is CASSLAGIYEQYF. The CDR3 nucleotides read TGTGCCAGCAGCTTAGCGGGCATTTACGAGCAGTACTTC.

The rearrangement uses TRBV7-9 and TRBJ2-3, with D tentatively TRBD2 (6 bases). V lost 8 bases and J lost 0, with 12 bases in between. Germline CDR1 is SEHNR and CDR2 is FQNEAQ (reference sequence). This CDR3 contains 14 residues. CDR3 nucleotides: TGTGCCAGCGAGCTTGCGGGGAGCACAGATACGCAGTATTTT. This encodes CASELAGSTDTQYF.

The chain has TRBV10-1 and TRBJ2-2; 12 positions match TRBD2. J was trimmed by 5 bases and V by 4 bases; bases with no gene match: 11. The CDR3 spans 18 residues. CDR1 and CDR2 (germline): WNHNN, SYGVQD (reference sequence). CDR3 amino acids: CASSVSLAGGPRTGELFF. The CDR3, as DNA: TGCGCCAGCAGTGTTTCCCTAGCGGGAGGGCCGAGAACCGGGGAGCTGTTTTTT.

J is TRBJ2-1 and V is TRBV7-2; unclear D gene. Trimming shortened V by 0 bases and J by 4 bases, and 7 bases separated the two germline ends. Germline V lookup: CDR1 SGHTA, CDR2 FQGNSA. This CDR3 has 14 residues. The CDR3 loop reads CASSLATEYNEQFF. The CDR3 DNA reads TGTGCCAGCAGCTTAGCCACAGAATACAATGAGCAGTTCTTC.

This chain uses TRBV11-2 with TRBJ2-7; 10 positions agree with TRBD1. Germline values: CDR1 SGHAT, CDR2 FQNNGV. The CDR3 totals 15 residues. Germline trimming cut 1 base from V and 7 bases from J; bases unmatched to any gene: 7. The CDR3 sequence: CASSLVRTGGLEQYF. In nucleotides, the CDR3 is TGTGCCAGCAGCTTAGTGCGGACAGGGGGTCTAGAGCAGTACTTC.

This CDR3 is CSARTGWNEKLFF. The CDR3 nucleotides are TGCAGTGCTCGGACTGGGTGGAATGAAAAACTGTTTTTT. The chain carries TRBV20-1 and TRBJ1-4, with unresolved D. The CDR3 spans 13 residues. Deletions cut 5 bases from V and 5 bases from J, with 12 bases between. The germline gives CDR1 DFQATT, CDR2 SNEGSKA (reference sequence).

This clonotype was counted only a few times. V usage is TRBV2 and J usage is TRBJ2-1; D is ambiguous. Germline CDR1 and CDR2: SNHLY and FYNNEI. V was clipped by 9 bases and J by 13 bases, with 16 bases between them. The CDR3 consists of 11 residues. This CDR3 is CARDASGAQFF. The CDR3 nucleotides are TGTGCCAGAGACGCCTCGGGCGCCCAGTTCTTC.

This clonotype was seen repeatedly, ten times or more. This chain joins TRBV6-5 and TRBJ1-1, with D unclear. V lost 2 bases and J 7 bases, leaving 11 bases between the germline ends. Germline V CDR1 and CDR2: MNHEY, SVGAGI. This CDR3 has 13 residues. CDR3 DNA sequence: TGTGCCAGCAGTTACAACCCGGAAAGTGAAGCTTTCTTT. Its protein is CASSYNPESEAFF.

V usage is TRBV25-1 and J usage is TRBJ2-7, with 11 bases aligning to TRBD2. The germline V gene has CDR1 MGHDK and CDR2 SYGVNS. This CDR3 is 13 amino acids long. Losses at the gene ends were 8 bases for V and 6 bases for J; bases not matched to a gene: 6. The chain's CDR3 is CASGLAGGIEQYF. In DNA, the CDR3 is TGTGCCAGCGGGCTAGCGGGAGGTATCGAGCAGTACTTC.

The table lists this clonotype with many counts. The genes are TRBV5-5 and TRBJ1-4, with D uncertain. V dropped 4 bases and J dropped 6 bases, with 19 bases sitting between them. The CDR3 is made up of 16 amino acids. Germline V gene data show CDR1 as SGHKS and CDR2 as YYEKEE (reference sequence). This CDR3 reads CASSRTVAPGDEKLFF. CDR3 nucleotides: TGTGCCAGCAGCCGAACTGTAGCCCCCGGGGATGAAAAACTGTTTTTT.

In its sample, this clonotype was seen a few times. The gene calls are TRBV12-3 or TRBV12-4 and TRBJ1-2; D is ambiguous. V was cut by 3 bases and J by 4 bases, with 9 bases left in between. CDR3 length equals 13 residues. This chain's CDR3 is CASSFLHRYGYTF. The CDR3 DNA sequence: TGTGCCAGCAGTTTTCTACACCGCTATGGCTACACCTTC.